What follows are 30 T cell receptor beta chains derived from one specimen sequenced in a study of siplizumab effects on memory and regulatory T cells. The protocol was immunoSEQ multiplex PCR, while the TCRdb copy is restricted to in-frame clones and leaves out a portion. Here the sample spans about 82,000 clones, about 87% being singletons. Material: Tregs sorted from blood. The receptors come from a human donor in good health.

The CDR3 nucleotides are TGTGCGAGAGGGGAACAGAACTATGGCTACACCTTC. Its protein is CARGEQNYGYTF. The chain combines TRBV6-1 with TRBJ1-2, with D perhaps matching TRBD1 (5 bases). Germline lookup yields CDR1 MNHNS and CDR2 SASEGT. The CDR3 loop spans 12 amino acids.

The chain links TRBV2 to TRBJ2-5; 8 bases agree with TRBD1. Per the germline V gene, CDR1 is SNHLY and CDR2 is FYNNEI. The ends lost 10 bases at V and 5 bases at J; junction bases unmatched: 9. This CDR3 is built from 13 residues. CDR3 nucleotides: TGTGCCACACCCCAGGGGGCTGGGGAGACCCAGTACTTC. Translated: CATPQGAGETQYF. Complete variable domain (other parts from reference TRBV2 and TRBJ2-5): EPEVTQTPSHQVTQMGQEVILRCVPISNHLYFYWYRQILGQKVEFLVSFYNNEISEKSEIFDDQFSVERPDGSNFTLKIRSTKLEDSAMYFCATPQGAGETQYFGPGTRLLVL.

The chain carries TRBV9 and TRBJ1-6; tentative D call: TRBD1 (5 bases). V lost 3 bases and J lost 5, with 9 bases in between. The CDR3 runs 14 residues. Germline CDR1 and CDR2: SGDLS and YYNGEE. The DNA of the CDR3 is TGTGCCAGCAGCGCTCTAGGGGATAATTCACCCCTCCACTTT. Protein sequence: CASSALGDNSPLHF.

This rearrangement joins TRBV2 to TRBJ1-4; 9 nucleotides match TRBD1. The CDR3 contains 14 residues. Germline V gene lookup returns CDR1 SNHLY and CDR2 FYNNEI. Germline trimming cut 8 bases from V and 3 bases from J; bases unmatched to any gene: 4. This chain's CDR3 is CASRTGAANEKLFF. In DNA, the CDR3 is TGTGCCAGCCGGACAGGGGCGGCTAATGAAAAACTGTTTTTT.

This clone is categorized as medium-sized (0.01 to 0.1%). The chain uses TRBV10-1 and TRBJ2-3; 8 nucleotides align to TRBD1. This CDR3 region has 13 residues. From germline, CDR1 is WNHNN and CDR2 SYGVQD (reference sequence). V trimming: 6 bases; J trimming: 4 bases; junction bases outside the gene matches: 3. The CDR3: CASRAGGADTQYF. The CDR3 DNA reads as TGCGCCAGCAGAGCAGGGGGCGCAGATACGCAGTATTTT.

This chain joins TRBV9 and TRBJ1-1; possible D gene TRBD1, 6 bases. CDR3 size: 14 residues. Looked up from germline, CDR1 is SGDLS and CDR2 is YYNGEE. V was shortened by 0 bases and J by 5 bases, with 11 bases between the two germline ends. CDR3 protein: CASSVGPRGTEAFF. CDR3 nucleotide sequence: TGTGCCAGCAGCGTAGGGCCTAGGGGGACTGAAGCTTTCTTT.

The rearrangement links TRBV7-2 to TRBJ1-2, with TRBD1 as a possible D gene (6 bases). V shed 4 bases and J shed 8 bases, with 20 bases lying between them. From germline, CDR1 is SGHTA and CDR2 FQGNSA. The CDR3 contains 15 residues. This CDR3 reads CASSSTGAGFRGYTF. In DNA, the CDR3 is TGTGCCAGCAGCTCCACGGGGGCCGGATTTCGGGGCTACACCTTC.

The chain uses TRBV6-5 and TRBJ2-7, with 7 positions matching TRBD1. The V gene end was trimmed by 5 bases and the J gene end by 1 base; junction bases not matched to a gene: 8. The CDR3 loop spans 15 amino acids. Germline V lookup: CDR1 MNHEY, CDR2 SVGAGI. The CDR3 nucleotides read TGTGCCAGCAGTCCACAGACAGGGTATTCCTACGAGCAGTACTTC. It yields the protein CASSPQTGYSYEQYF.

The chain combines TRBV5-4 with TRBJ2-7, with 7 positions matching TRBD2. V shed 1 base and J 3 bases; nucleotides not matched to a gene: 4. This CDR3 spans 14 amino acids. Germline CDR1 and CDR2: SGHNT and YYREEE (reference sequence). The CDR3 loop is CASSLFAGDYEQYF. The CDR3 nucleotides are TGTGCCAGCAGCTTGTTTGCGGGGGACTACGAGCAGTACTTC.

The V call is TRBV6-1, the J call TRBJ1-1, with 8 positions matching TRBD1. From germline, CDR1 is MNHNS and CDR2 SASEGT. J gave up 4 bases and V 1 base, and 5 bases lay outside the gene matches. The CDR3 is made up of 15 amino acids. The CDR3 DNA sequence: TGTGCCAGCAGTGAAGGAGGCAGGGGGCGCACTGAAGCTTTCTTT. Its translation is CASSEGGRGRTEAFF.

The rearrangement uses TRBV9 and TRBJ2-7; TRBD1 matches 10 bases. V shed 3 bases, J shed 3 bases, and the junction held 6 bases outside the gene matches. CDR1 and CDR2 (germline): SGDLS, YYNGEE. CDR3 length: 15 amino acids. For the CDR3, the DNA is TGTGCCAGCAGCGCACGGGACAGGGGATACTACGAGCAGTACTTC. It translates to CASSARDRGYYEQYF. Full variable domain (rest looked up from reference TRBV9 and TRBJ2-7): DSGVTQTPKHLITATGQRVTLRCSPRSGDLSVYWYQQSLDQGLQFLIQYYNGEERAKGNILERFSAQQFPDLHSELNLSSLELGDSALYFCASSARDRGYYEQYFGPGTRLTVT.

The chain uses TRBV11-2 and TRBJ1-1; D is perhaps TRBD1 (6 bases). V was cut by 2 bases and J by 5 bases, with 21 bases left in between. The CDR3 runs 17 residues. The V gene's germline CDR1 is SGHAT and CDR2 FQNNGV. This CDR3 is CASSLRQGRTVLTEAFF. The CDR3 DNA sequence: TGTGCCAGCAGCTTAAGGCAGGGGCGGACGGTCTTGACTGAAGCTTTCTTT.

The chain carries TRBV6-6 and TRBJ2-5; 7 bases match TRBD2. CDR1 is MNHNY, CDR2 SVGAGI, per germline (reference sequence). The CDR3 runs to 13 residues. V shed 6 bases, J shed 4 bases, and the junction held 5 bases outside the gene matches. The CDR3: CASRFRGVETQYF. The DNA of the CDR3 is TGTGCCAGCAGATTTCGGGGGGTAGAGACCCAGTACTTC.

This clone occurred a few times. The chain combines TRBV29-1 with TRBJ2-2; D is tentatively TRBD1 or TRBD2 (5 bases each). CDR1 is SQVTM, CDR2 ANQGSEA, per germline. V lost 4 bases and J lost 0, with 12 bases in between. The CDR3 consists of 15 residues. The CDR3 here is CSVGGVGANTGELFF. In DNA form, the CDR3 reads TGCAGCGTTGGGGGCGTGGGGGCGAACACCGGGGAGCTGTTTTTT.

This clone has a single count. The chain recombines TRBV2 with TRBJ1-2; TRBD1 matches at 7 bases. This CDR3 has 14 amino acids. CDR1 and CDR2 (germline): SNHLY, FYNNEI. V lost 7 bases, J lost 4 bases, and 9 bases stayed unmatched. The CDR3 DNA follows: TGTGCCAGCAAATCCGGGACAGCAATCTATGGCTACACCTTC. Translated, it gives CASKSGTAIYGYTF.

The sample holds a few counts of this clone. The rearrangement joins TRBV18 to TRBJ1-4, with D maybe TRBD1 (6 bases). The CDR3 loop spans 14 amino acids. From germline, CDR1 is KGHSH and CDR2 LQKENI. V dropped 2 bases and J dropped 8 bases, with 12 bases sitting between them. CDR3 sequence: CASSPTGNEEKLFF. CDR3 DNA sequence: TGTGCCAGCTCACCAACAGGGAATGAAGAAAAACTGTTTTTT.

This clone was observed once. The rearrangement joins TRBV6-5 to TRBJ1-2, with D unclear. V lost 3 bases to trimming and J lost 8 bases, with 4 bases between them. The CDR3 runs to 10 residues. Germline lookup yields CDR1 MNHEY and CDR2 SVGAGI. CDR3 amino acids: CASSYHGYTF. The CDR3 DNA reads TGTGCCAGCAGTTATCACGGCTACACCTTC.

The chain carries TRBV7-9 and TRBJ1-1; D is uncertain. Germline-derived CDR1 and CDR2 are SEHNR and FQNEAQ (reference sequence). The CDR3 consists of 13 residues. V was clipped by 6 bases and J by 1 base, with 9 bases between them. CDR3 in amino acids: CASSSLGNTEAFF. The CDR3 bases are TGTGCCAGCAGTTCCTTGGGGAACACTGAAGCTTTCTTT.

The rearrangement uses TRBV6-4 and TRBJ2-2, with D possibly being TRBD1 (6 bases). This CDR3 has 14 amino acids. Germline V CDR1 and CDR2: MRHNA, SNTAGT. Trimming cost V 5 bases and J 1 base, with 8 bases left between them. CDR3: CASSIQGNTGELFF. DNA of the CDR3: TGTGCCAGCAGTATACAGGGGAACACCGGGGAGCTGTTTTTT.

A single count supports this clone. CDR3 amino acids: CASSLTGLAGDNEQFF. For the CDR3, the DNA is TGTGCCAGCAGCTTAACAGGGCTAGCGGGGGACAATGAGCAGTTCTTC. J is TRBJ2-1 and V is TRBV7-3; TRBD2 matches 10 bases. Trimming took 0 bases from V and 5 from J; bases not matched to a gene: 4. The CDR3 contains 16 residues. Germline CDR1 is SGHTA and CDR2 is FQGTGA.

CDR3 residues: CASSSMGGVDTQYF. In DNA form, the CDR3 reads TGTGCCAGCAGCTCCATGGGGGGAGTCGATACGCAGTATTTT. The rearrangement joins TRBV11-3 to TRBJ2-3; tentatively, D is TRBD2 (6 bases). The germline V gene encodes CDR1 SGHNT and CDR2 YENEEA. Trimming removed 4 bases from V and 6 bases from J, with 14 bases in between. The CDR3 is made up of 14 amino acids.

The J gene is TRBJ2-3, the V gene TRBV6-6; D ambiguous. This CDR3 is built from 12 residues. Looked up from germline, CDR1 is MNHNY and CDR2 is SVGAGI (reference sequence). With 5 bases removed from V and 4 bases from J, the gap between germline ends came to 7 bases. CDR3 bases: TGTGCCAGCAGTACCCCCCCAGATACGCAGTATTTT. Its translation: CASSTPPDTQYF.

The V gene is TRBV19, the J gene TRBJ1-1; no reliable D call. Per the germline V gene, CDR1 is LNHDA and CDR2 is SQIVND (reference sequence). The V end was cut by 6 bases, the J end by 4 bases, with 9 bases between. This CDR3 region has 12 residues. The CDR3 here is CASRGWGTEAFF. CDR3 coding DNA: TGTGCCAGTAGGGGCTGGGGCACTGAAGCTTTCTTT.

The J gene is TRBJ2-7, the V gene TRBV10-2; 14 bases match TRBD2. The germline V gene encodes CDR1 WSHSY and CDR2 SAAADI. V shed 6 bases and J 3 bases; nucleotides not matched to a gene: 1. The CDR3 spans 14 residues. As DNA, the CDR3 is TGCGCCAGCAGAGGACTAGCGGGGGGCTACGAGCAGTACTTC. Amino acids: CASRGLAGGYEQYF.

Notes on this clone: Additional DNA sequences in this sample encode the identical CDR3. V is TRBV11-2 and J is TRBJ2-5; D not certain. V lost 3 bases, J lost 4 bases, and 12 bases lay in between. Germline V gene lookup returns CDR1 SGHAT and CDR2 FQNNGV. The CDR3 is made up of 14 amino acids. The CDR3 protein is CASSFRHWGETQYF. The CDR3 DNA reads as TGTGCCAGCAGCTTTCGACATTGGGGAGAGACCCAGTACTTC.

V gene TRBV6-6 combines with J gene TRBJ2-1, with D perhaps TRBD2 (7 bases). This CDR3 comprises 14 residues. V gave up 6 bases and J gave up 6 bases, with 15 bases separating them. Germline values: CDR1 MNHNY, CDR2 SVGAGI (reference sequence). CDR3 sequence reads: CASRRDGGANEQFF. For the CDR3, the DNA is TGTGCCAGCAGGCGGGATGGGGGGGCCAATGAGCAGTTCTTC.

The rearrangement uses TRBV11-3 and TRBJ2-2; the D gene is possibly TRBD2 (6 bases). The germline V and J ends were trimmed by 5 bases and 0 bases, with 10 bases remaining between them. This CDR3 is 15 amino acids long. Germline V gene lookup returns CDR1 SGHNT and CDR2 YENEEA. The CDR3 loop is CASSPGLSNTGELFF. The CDR3 nucleotides read TGTGCCAGCAGCCCGGGACTGTCGAACACCGGGGAGCTGTTTTTT.

The rearrangement joins TRBV28 to TRBJ2-1; D perhaps matches TRBD1 (6 bases). The germline V and J ends were trimmed by 2 bases and 5 bases, with 13 bases remaining between them. Per the germline V gene, CDR1 is MDHEN and CDR2 is SYDVKM. This CDR3 is built from 15 residues. CDR3 nucleotide sequence: TGTGCCAGCAGTTTAGCTTCACAGGGCCACAATGAGCAGTTCTTC. It translates to CASSLASQGHNEQFF.

The rearrangement joins TRBV28 to TRBJ1-3; D is possibly TRBD1 (6 bases). The germline gives CDR1 MDHEN, CDR2 SYDVKM. CDR3 size: 14 residues. V lost 6 bases and J lost 5, with 14 bases in between. Written as DNA, the CDR3 is TGTGCCAGCAGACCACAGGGAACTAGAAACACCATATATTTT. Translating it yields CASRPQGTRNTIYF.

The chain links TRBV5-1 to TRBJ2-3; TRBD2 agrees at 9 bases. CDR3 length: 17 amino acids. Looked up from germline, CDR1 is SGHRS and CDR2 is YFSETQ. J was trimmed by 2 bases and V by 1 base; bases with no gene match: 8. In DNA, the CDR3 is TGCGCCAGCAGCTTGAGCAGCGGGGGGTCGCCCACAGATACGCAGTATTTT. It codes for CASSLSSGGSPTDTQYF.